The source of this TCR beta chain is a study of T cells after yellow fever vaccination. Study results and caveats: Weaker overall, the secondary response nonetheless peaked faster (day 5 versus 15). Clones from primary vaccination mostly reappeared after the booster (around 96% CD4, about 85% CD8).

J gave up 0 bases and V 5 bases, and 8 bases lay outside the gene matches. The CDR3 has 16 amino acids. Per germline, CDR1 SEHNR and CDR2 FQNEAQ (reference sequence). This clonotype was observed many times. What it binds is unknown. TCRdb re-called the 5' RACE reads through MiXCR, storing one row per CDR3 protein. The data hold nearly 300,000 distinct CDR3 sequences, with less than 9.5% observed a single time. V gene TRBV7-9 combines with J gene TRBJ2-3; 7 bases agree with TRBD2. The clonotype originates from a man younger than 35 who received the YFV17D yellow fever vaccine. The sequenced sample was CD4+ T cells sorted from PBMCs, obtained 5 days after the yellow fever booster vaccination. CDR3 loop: CASSARGRGSTDTQYF. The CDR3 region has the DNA TGTGCCAGCAGCGCCCGTGGGCGGGGGAGCACAGATACGCAGTATTTT.